This T cell receptor beta chain was observed in a study of PD-L1 blockade in urothelial cancer. Study context: Patients commenced intravenous atezolizumab, 1,200 mg every 3 weeks, around 2014. Study results and limitations: Lower than median blood TCR clonality before treatment predicted better survival.

A remark on this clone: The antigen remains undetermined.

Sampling of each patient yielded between 1 and 8 specimens, collected pretreatment and on-treatment. What went into each PCR as a spike was synthetic TCR analog templates. Measured with immunoSEQ multiplex PCR; TCRdb has only the in-frame clones, and not every one. Altogether approximately 100,000 clones are present, approximately 86% being singletons, with the ten largest covering about 2.3%. The V gene end was trimmed by 4 bases and the J gene end by 4 bases; junction bases not matched to a gene: 4. This CDR3 region has 13 residues. In germline, CDR1 is SGHDT, CDR2 YYEEEE. The chain combines TRBV5-6 with TRBJ1-1; 7 nucleotides match TRBD1. Sequenced here: PBMCs, sampled around atezolizumab (anti-PD-L1) treatment. This receptor was taken from a man aged 45-65 years with urothelial cancer. The CDR3 protein is CASSASGGTEAFF. CDR3 in DNA: TGTGCCAGCAGCGCTTCAGGGGGCACTGAAGCTTTCTTT.